The entry below describes one T cell receptor (beta chain). Its matching antigen is unknown. The data were taken from a study of cytomegalovirus exposure and HLA in healthy donors. The PCR contained 60 Vbeta and 13 Jbeta primers. Produced via immunoSEQ multiplex PCR; TCRdb's table is partial and in-frame only. This table holds more than 100,000 clones, 75% to 90% found once. Findings and limits, study-wide: A list of approximately 160 TCR beta chains associated with cytomegalovirus was given. What TCR beta sequences reportedly achieved was accurate prediction of HLA-A and HLA-B alleles in most subjects. It was in a later analysis that TCR association rates were seen to vary by HLA locus, highest for DRB1 and lowest for HLA-C. Being indistinguishable, some V segments were excluded, TRBV6-2 and TRBV6-3 among them.

Germline V gives CDR1 GTSNPN, CDR2 SVGIG (reference sequence). Trimming removed 3 bases from V and 7 bases from J; junction bases left unmatched: 8. CDR3 size: 14 residues. The chain uses TRBV30 and TRBJ2-1; 8 nucleotides match TRBD1. The source is a man aged 35 to 55 in good health and CMV-seronegative. Sample: PBMCs. The CDR3 sequence is CAWSIRTGRNEQFF. The CDR3 bases are TGTGCCTGGAGCATTCGGACAGGGAGGAATGAGCAGTTCTTC.